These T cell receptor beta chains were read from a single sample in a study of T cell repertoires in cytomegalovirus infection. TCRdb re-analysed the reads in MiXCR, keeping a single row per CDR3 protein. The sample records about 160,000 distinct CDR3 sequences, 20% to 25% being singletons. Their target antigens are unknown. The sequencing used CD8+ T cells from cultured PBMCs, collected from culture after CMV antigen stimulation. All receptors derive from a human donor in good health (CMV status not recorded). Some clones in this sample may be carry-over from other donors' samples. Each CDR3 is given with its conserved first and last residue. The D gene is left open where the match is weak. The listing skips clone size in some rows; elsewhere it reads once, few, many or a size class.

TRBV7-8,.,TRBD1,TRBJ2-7,TGTGCCAGCAGCTTTCGGACAGGGGGTAAGCACGAGCAGTACTTC,CASSFRTGGKHEQYF
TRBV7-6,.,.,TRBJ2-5,TGTGCCAGCAGCTTTTACGGGGATGATTACCAAGAGACCCAGTACTTC,CASSFYGDDYQETQYF
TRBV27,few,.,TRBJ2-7,TGTGCCAGTGGGATAGGCCCCTACGAGCAGTACTTC,CASGIGPYEQYF
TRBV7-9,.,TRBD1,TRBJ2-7,TGTGCCAGCAGCCCTCGACAGGGCACCTACGAGCAGTACTTC,CASSPRQGTYEQYF
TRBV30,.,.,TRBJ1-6,TGTGCCTGGAGTGCCAGGGTTTCACCCCTCCACTTT,CAWSARVSPLHF
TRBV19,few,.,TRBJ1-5,TGTGCCAGTAGTGTCAGCTTAATCGCAGGGGCAGGAAATCAGCCCCAGCATTTT,CASSVSLIAGAGNQPQHF
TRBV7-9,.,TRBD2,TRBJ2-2,TGTGCCAGCAGCTCTGGGGGACTAGCAAACACCGGGGAGCTGTTTTTT,CASSSGGLANTGELFF
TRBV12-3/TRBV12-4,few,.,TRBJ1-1,TGTGCCAGCAGTCCCTCCAGGGTTAACACTGAAGCTTTCTTT,CASSPSRVNTEAFF
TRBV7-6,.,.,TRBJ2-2,TGTGCCAGCAGCTTTAAACTCCTCGGGGAGCTGTTTTTT,CASSFKLLGELFF
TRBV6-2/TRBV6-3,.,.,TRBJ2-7,TGTGCCAGCAGTTACTCCGGACAAGGCTCCTACGAGCAGTACTTC,CASSYSGQGSYEQYF
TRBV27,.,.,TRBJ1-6,TGTGCCAGCAGCCTTTACATTTATAATTCACCCCTCCACTTT,CASSLYIYNSPLHF
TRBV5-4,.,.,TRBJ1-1,TGTGCCAGCAGCTTGGAAACAGGGTATACTGAAGCTTTCTTT,CASSLETGYTEAFF
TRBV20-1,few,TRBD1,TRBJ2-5,TGCAGTGCTCCCGGGACAGTTCTACAAGAGACCCAGTACTTC,CSAPGTVLQETQYF
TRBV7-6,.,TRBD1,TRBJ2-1,TGTGCCAGCAGCTTATACACAGGGGATGAGCAGTTCTTC,CASSLYTGDEQFF
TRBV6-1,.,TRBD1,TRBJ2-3,TGTGCCAGCAGGAGGGGGCCGAGTGATACGCAGTATTTT,CASRRGPSDTQYF
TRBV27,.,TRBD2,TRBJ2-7,TGTGCCAGCAGTCCGGGACTAGGGGCCTACGAGCAGTACTTC,CASSPGLGAYEQYF
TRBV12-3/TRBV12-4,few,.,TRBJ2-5,TGTGCCAGCAGTTTCTCAGAGACCCAGTACTTC,CASSFSETQYF
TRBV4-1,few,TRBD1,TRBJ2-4,TGCGCCAGCAGGGGGACAGTCGACATTCAGTACTTC,CASRGTVDIQYF
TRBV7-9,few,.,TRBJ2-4,TGTGCCAGCAGCTTTTGGCAGGGTAGAGGCAAAAACATTCAGTACTTC,CASSFWQGRGKNIQYF
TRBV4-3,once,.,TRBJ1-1,TGCGCCAGCAGCCAAGTTATCATGAACACTGAAGCTTTCTTT,CASSQVIMNTEAFF
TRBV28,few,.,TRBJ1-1,TGTGCCAGCAGTTACGGGGGCAGGGTGACTGAAGCTTTCTTT,CASSYGGRVTEAFF
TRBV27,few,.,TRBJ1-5,TGTGCCAGCAGTCGAACCTCTGGTAGCAATCAGCCCCAGCATTTT,CASSRTSGSNQPQHF
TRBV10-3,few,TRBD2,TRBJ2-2,TGTGCCATCACACCGACTAGCGGGACGAACACCGGGGAGCTGTTTTTT,CAITPTSGTNTGELFF
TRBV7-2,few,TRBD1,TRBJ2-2,TGTGCCAGCAGCTTAGTTACAGGGGCGAACACCGGGGAGCTGTTTTTT,CASSLVTGANTGELFF
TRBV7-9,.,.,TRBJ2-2,TGTGCCAGCAGCTCCCGGACTGCGAACACCGGGGAGCTGTTTTTT,CASSSRTANTGELFF
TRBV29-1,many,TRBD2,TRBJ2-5,TGCAGCGTTGACGGGACTAGCGGGGCTTATTTGGAGACCCAGTACTTC,CSVDGTSGAYLETQYF
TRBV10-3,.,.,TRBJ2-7,TGTGCCATCAGTGAGTCAGGAGGGGGGTACGAGCAGTACTTC,CAISESGGGYEQYF
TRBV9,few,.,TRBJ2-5,TGTGCCAGCAGCGTAGAGGGGGGGACAACCGAGACCCAGTACTTC,CASSVEGGTTETQYF
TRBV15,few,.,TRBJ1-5,TGTGCCACCAGCAGAGATCGGGCCAGCAATCAGCCCCAGCATTTT,CATSRDRASNQPQHF
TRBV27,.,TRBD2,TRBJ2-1,TGTGCCAGCAGTTATGGGCTAGCGGGGACCTACAATGAGCAGTTCTTC,CASSYGLAGTYNEQFF
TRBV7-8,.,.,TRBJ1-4,TGTGCCAGCAGCTTTCCCCCTGTGCAGACCCCCCAAGAAAAACTGTTTTTT,CASSFPPVQTPQEKLFF
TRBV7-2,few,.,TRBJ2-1,TGTGCCAGCAGCCGTGGGGCAGGGCTGTCCTACAATGAGCAGTTCTTC,CASSRGAGLSYNEQFF
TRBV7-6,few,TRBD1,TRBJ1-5,TGTGCCAGCAGCCGCACAGGGGGCCGGGGATATAGCAATCAGCCCCAGCATTTT,CASSRTGGRGYSNQPQHF
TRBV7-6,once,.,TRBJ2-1,TGTGCCAGCAGCTTAGGCTCCCCTTATGAGCAGTTCTTC,CASSLGSPYEQFF
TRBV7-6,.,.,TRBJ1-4,TGTGCCAGCAGCTTAGGGGACGTAAGACTTAATGAAAAACTGTTTTTT,CASSLGDVRLNEKLFF
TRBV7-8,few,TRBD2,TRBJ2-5,TGTGCCAGCAGCTTCATACTAGCGGTAACGCAAGAGACCCAGTACTTC,CASSFILAVTQETQYF
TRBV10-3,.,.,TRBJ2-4,TGTGCCATCAGTGAAATATGGCAGGGGGCCAAAAACATTCAGTACTTC,CAISEIWQGAKNIQYF
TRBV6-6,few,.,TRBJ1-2,TGTGCCAGCAGTTACCATTTAGCAGGGTCTAACTATGGCTACACCTTC,CASSYHLAGSNYGYTF
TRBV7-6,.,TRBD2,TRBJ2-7,TGTGCCAGCAGCTTAGAAGCGGGAGCAGTACATAGCTCCTACGAGCAGTACTTC,CASSLEAGAVHSSYEQYF
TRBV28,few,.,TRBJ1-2,TGTGCCAGCAGTTTGCTGGGAGGCTACACCTTC,CASSLLGGYTF
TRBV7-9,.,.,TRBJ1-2,TGTGCCAGCAGTCCGACAAGCAGAGCTAACTATGGCTACACCTTC,CASSPTSRANYGYTF
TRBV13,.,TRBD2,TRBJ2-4,TGTGCCAGCAGCCCAGCGGGGCTTTTAGCCAAAAACATTCAGTACTTC,CASSPAGLLAKNIQYF
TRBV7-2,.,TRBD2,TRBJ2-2,TGTGCCAGCAGTCCCAGCGGGGGCCCGAACACCGGGGAGCTGTTTTTT,CASSPSGGPNTGELFF
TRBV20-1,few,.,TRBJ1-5,TGCAGTGCTAGAGATCTAAGGGAAGGACTGCCCCAGCATTTT,CSARDLREGLPQHF
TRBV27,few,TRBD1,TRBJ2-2,TGTGCCAGCAGTTTAGGCGCAGGGGGCGCGACCGGGGAGCTGTTTTTT,CASSLGAGGATGELFF
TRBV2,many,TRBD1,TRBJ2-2,TGTGCCAGCAATACAGGGGGCACCGGGGAGCTGTTTTTT,CASNTGGTGELFF
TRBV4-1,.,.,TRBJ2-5,TGCGCCAGCAGCCAACCTATCGGCCTACGGGGACAAGAGACCCAGTACTTC,CASSQPIGLRGQETQYF
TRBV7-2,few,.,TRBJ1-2,TGTGCCAGCAGCTCAGTCTTTGATGGCTACACCTTC,CASSSVFDGYTF
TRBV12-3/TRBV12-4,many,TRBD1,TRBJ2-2,TGTGCCAGCGGACGAAGGGGGCGGTCCGGGGAGCTGTTTTTT,CASGRRGRSGELFF
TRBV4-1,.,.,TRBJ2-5,TGCGCCAGCAGCCAAGACGAATCACAGGACATACAAGAGACCCAGTACTTC,CASSQDESQDIQETQYF
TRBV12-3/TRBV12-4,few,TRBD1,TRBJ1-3,TGTGCCAGTTTAAACAGGGGGCACGGAGGAAACACCATATATTTT,CASLNRGHGGNTIYF